This T cell receptor beta chain was identified during a study of cytomegalovirus exposure and HLA in healthy donors. Whole-study results and caveats: It was reported that TCR beta sequences correctly inferred the HLA-A and HLA-B alleles for most subjects.

V was cut by 10 bases and J by 0 bases, with 13 bases left in between. The CDR3 is 14 residues long. Looked up from germline, CDR1 is ENHRY and CDR2 is SYGVKD. This clone appeared once. Antigen: not known. This PCR relied on a set of 60 Vbeta primers and 13 Jbeta primers. Clones were sequenced by immunoSEQ multiplex PCR, and TCRdb holds only the in-frame ones, with some missing. This table holds about 120,000 clones, 80% found once. This clonotype was obtained from a female donor in good health and CMV-seropositive. This chain connects TRBV10-3 to TRBJ1-3; possible D gene TRBD1, 6 bases. Sequenced material: PBMCs. The CDR3 loop is CATTDSLSGNTIYF. The CDR3 bases are TGTGCCACCACGGACAGTCTCTCTGGAAACACCATATATTTT.